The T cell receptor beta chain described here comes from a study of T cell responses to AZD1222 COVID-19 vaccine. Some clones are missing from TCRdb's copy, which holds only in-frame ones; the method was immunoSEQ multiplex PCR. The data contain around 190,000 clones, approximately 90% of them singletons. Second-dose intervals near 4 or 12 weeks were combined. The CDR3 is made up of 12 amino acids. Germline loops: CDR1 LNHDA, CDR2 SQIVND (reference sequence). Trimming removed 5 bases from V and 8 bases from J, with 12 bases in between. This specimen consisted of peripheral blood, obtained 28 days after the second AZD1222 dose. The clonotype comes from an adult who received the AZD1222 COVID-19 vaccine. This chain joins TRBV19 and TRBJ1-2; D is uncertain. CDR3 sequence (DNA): TGTGCCAGTAGTTCGAGACCGGGAGGCTACACCTTC. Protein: CASSSRPGGYTF.